The sequence of this T cell receptor (beta chain) was determined in a study of T-cell reconstitution after alpha-beta-depleted transplantation in children. Germline V gene lookup returns CDR1 DFQATT and CDR2 SNEGSKA (reference sequence). CDR3 length: 18 residues. The V and J ends lost 0 bases and 4 bases respectively, with 22 bases between them. Preparation of the TCRbeta library involved a method that used unique molecular identifiers. TCRdb reanalysed the PCR reads using MiXCR and keeps one entry per CDR3 protein. The sample lists more than 550,000 distinct CDR3 sequences; roughly 10% were seen once.

The rearrangement links TRBV20-1 to TRBJ2-1, with D possibly being TRBD1 or TRBD2 (6 bases each). This receptor was identified in a human donor who donated a stem cell graft to a child with acute myeloid leukemia. Here the sequenced sample was PBMCs from the stem cell graft donor, taken from the stem cell graft. CDR3 amino acids: CSARERGGGSGGYNEQFF. DNA of the CDR3: TGCAGTGCTAGAGAGAGAGGGGGAGGATCCGGAGGGTACAATGAGCAGTTCTTC.